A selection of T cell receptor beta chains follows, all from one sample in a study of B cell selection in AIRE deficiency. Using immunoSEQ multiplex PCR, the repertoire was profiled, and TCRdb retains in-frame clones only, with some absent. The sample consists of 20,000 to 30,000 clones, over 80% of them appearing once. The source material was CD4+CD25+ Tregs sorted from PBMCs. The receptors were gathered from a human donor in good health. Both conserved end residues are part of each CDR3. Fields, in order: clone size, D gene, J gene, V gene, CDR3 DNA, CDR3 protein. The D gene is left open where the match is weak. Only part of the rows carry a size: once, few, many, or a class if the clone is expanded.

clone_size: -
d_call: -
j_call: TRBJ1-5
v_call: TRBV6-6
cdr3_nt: TGTGCCAGCAGTTACTGGGGCAATCAGCCCCAGCATTTT
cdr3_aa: CASSYWGNQPQHF

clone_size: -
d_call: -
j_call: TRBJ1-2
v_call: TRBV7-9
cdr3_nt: TGTGCCAGCAGCCGTGGACAGAGCTATGGCTACACCTTC
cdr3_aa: CASSRGQSYGYTF

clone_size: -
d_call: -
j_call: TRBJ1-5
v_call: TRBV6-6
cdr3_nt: TGTGCCAGCAGCACGGGTCGGGATCAGCCCCAGCATTTT
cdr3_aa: CASSTGRDQPQHF

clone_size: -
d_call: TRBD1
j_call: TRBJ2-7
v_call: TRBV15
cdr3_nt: TGTGCCACCAGCAGATATTCGGGACAGAACTACGAGCAGTACTTC
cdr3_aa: CATSRYSGQNYEQYF

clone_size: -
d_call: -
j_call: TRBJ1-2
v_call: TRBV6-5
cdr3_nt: TGTGCCAGCAGTTACGAGACAGCTACCTATGGCTACACCTTC
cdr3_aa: CASSYETATYGYTF

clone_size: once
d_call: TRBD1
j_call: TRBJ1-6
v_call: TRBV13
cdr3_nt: TGTGCCAGCAGCTTAGACAGGGGATCCTATAATTCACCCCTCCACTTT
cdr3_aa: CASSLDRGSYNSPLHF

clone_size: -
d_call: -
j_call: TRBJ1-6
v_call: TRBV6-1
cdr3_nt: TGTGCCAGCAGTGACGAGATGGGGTCACCCCTCCACTTT
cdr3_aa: CASSDEMGSPLHF

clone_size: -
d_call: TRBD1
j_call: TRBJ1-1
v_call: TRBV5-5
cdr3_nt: TGTGCCAGCAGCGAGCCGGGACAGGGGGTCAGTGAAGCTTTCTTT
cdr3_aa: CASSEPGQGVSEAFF

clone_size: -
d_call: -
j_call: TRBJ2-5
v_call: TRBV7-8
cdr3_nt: TGTGCCAGCAGCCACGCCGGGACGAAAGAGACCCAGTACTTC
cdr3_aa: CASSHAGTKETQYF

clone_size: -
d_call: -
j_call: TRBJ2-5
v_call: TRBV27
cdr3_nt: TGTGCCAGCAGTCGGGGGCCTGTCCAAGAGACCCAGTACTTC
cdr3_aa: CASSRGPVQETQYF

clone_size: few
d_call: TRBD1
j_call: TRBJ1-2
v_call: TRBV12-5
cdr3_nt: TGTGCTAGTGGTTTGGTTCGCGCAGGGGGCTGGTTAGACTATGGCTACACCTTC
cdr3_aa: CASGLVRAGGWLDYGYTF

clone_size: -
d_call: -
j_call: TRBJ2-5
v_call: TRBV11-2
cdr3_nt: TGTGCCAGCAGCTTGGGCAGCCAAGAGACCCAGTACTTC
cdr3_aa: CASSLGSQETQYF

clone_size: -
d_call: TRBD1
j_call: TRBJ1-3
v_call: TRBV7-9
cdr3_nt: TGTGCCAGCAGCTTCCGAGGGGGAGACAGGGAGACTGGAAACACCATATATTTT
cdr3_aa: CASSFRGGDRETGNTIYF

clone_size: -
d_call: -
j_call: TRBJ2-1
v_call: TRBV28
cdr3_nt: TGTGCCAGCAGTTCACAGGGACTGTTCCGCTCCTACAATGAGCAGTTCTTC
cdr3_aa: CASSSQGLFRSYNEQFF

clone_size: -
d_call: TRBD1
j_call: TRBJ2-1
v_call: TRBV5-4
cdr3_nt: TGTGCCAGCAGCAAAGGGGGAGCCCCCGGGACAGGGGGCAATGAGCAGTTCTTC
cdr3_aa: CASSKGGAPGTGGNEQFF

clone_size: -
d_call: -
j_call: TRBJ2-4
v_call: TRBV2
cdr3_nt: TGTGCCAGCAGTGAAGGAGGGTCGGGCGCACTTTTTCTAGCCAAAAACATTCAGTACTTC
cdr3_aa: CASSEGGSGALFLAKNIQYF

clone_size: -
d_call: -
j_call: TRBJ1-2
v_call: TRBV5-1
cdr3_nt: TGCGCCAGCAGCTTGATGTCCAAAAACTATGGCTACACCTTC
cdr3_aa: CASSLMSKNYGYTF

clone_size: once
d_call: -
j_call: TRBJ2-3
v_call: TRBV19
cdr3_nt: TGTGCCAGTAGTATTCCGAGACAGTCAGACACAGATACGCAGTATTTT
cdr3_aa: CASSIPRQSDTDTQYF

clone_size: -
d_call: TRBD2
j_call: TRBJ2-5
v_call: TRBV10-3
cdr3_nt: TGTGCCATCAGGGCGACTAGCGGGCAAGAGACCCAGTACTTC
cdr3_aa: CAIRATSGQETQYF

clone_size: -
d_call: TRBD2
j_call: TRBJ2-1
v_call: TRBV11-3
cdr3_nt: TGTGCCAGCAGCCTAGGGACTAGCGGAGACAATGAGCAGTTCTTC
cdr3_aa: CASSLGTSGDNEQFF

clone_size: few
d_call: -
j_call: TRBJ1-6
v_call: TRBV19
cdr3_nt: TGTGCCAGTAGTAGAGGACGTTCACCCCTCCACTTT
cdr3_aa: CASSRGRSPLHF

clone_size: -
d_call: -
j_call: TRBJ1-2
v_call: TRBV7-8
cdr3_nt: TGTGCCAGCAGCCGCGCCCAAGGATCGTATGGCTACACCTTC
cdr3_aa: CASSRAQGSYGYTF

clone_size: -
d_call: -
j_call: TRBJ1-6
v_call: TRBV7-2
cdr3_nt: TGTGCCAGCAGCTTAGGGTATTCGCGGGCTAATTCACCCCTCCACTTT
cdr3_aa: CASSLGYSRANSPLHF

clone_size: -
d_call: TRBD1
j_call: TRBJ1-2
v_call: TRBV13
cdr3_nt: TGTGCCAGCAGCTTAGGCCGAGGGGCGGAGGGGGCCTATGGCTACACCTTC
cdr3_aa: CASSLGRGAEGAYGYTF

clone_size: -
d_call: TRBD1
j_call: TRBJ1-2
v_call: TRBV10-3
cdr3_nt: TGTGCCATCAGTGAGTCCGACAGGGGGAACTATGGCTACACCTTC
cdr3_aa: CAISESDRGNYGYTF

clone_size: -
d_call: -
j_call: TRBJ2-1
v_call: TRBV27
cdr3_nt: TGTGCCAGCAGCCTCTGGGCGGCCGGGACAAGTATAGAGGTGGTGGCAAATGAGCAGTTCTTC
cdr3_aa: CASSLWAAGTSIEVVANEQFF

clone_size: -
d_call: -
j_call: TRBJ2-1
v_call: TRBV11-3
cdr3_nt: TGTGCCAGCAGCCCAGAGTTAGCGCTATACAATGAGCAGTTCTTC
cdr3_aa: CASSPELALYNEQFF

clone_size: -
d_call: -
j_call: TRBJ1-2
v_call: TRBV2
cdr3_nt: TGTGCCAGCACCTTCCGGACAGTTAACTATGGCTACACCTTC
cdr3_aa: CASTFRTVNYGYTF

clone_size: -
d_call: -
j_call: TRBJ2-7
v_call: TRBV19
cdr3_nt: TGTGCCAGTATACGAGGGGAAGGGAACGAGCAGTACTTC
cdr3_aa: CASIRGEGNEQYF

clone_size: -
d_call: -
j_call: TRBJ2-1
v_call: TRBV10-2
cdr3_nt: TGCGCCAGCAGTGAGAACTCGATGTCCTACAATGAGCAGTTCTTC
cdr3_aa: CASSENSMSYNEQFF

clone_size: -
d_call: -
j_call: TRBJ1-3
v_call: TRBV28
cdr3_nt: TGTGCCACCGGGGAAACTGGAAACACCATATATTTT
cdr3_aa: CATGETGNTIYF

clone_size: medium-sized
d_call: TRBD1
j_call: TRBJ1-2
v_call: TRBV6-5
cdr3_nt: TGTGCCAGCACCAGGCGGGACAGGGATGGCTACACCTTC
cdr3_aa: CASTRRDRDGYTF

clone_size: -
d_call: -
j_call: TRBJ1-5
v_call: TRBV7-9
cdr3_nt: TGTGCCAGCAGCTCATATAGCAATCAGCCCCAGCATTTT
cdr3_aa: CASSSYSNQPQHF

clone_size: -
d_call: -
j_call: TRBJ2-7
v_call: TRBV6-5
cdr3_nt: TGTGCCAGCAGGCCCGGGACTCTTTTTGGAGAGCAGTACTTC
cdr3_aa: CASRPGTLFGEQYF

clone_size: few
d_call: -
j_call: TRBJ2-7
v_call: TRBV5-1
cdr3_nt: TGCGCCAGCAGCTTGCTGGGCTACGAGCAGTACTTC
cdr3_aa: CASSLLGYEQYF

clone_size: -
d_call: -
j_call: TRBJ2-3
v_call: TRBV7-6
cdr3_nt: TGTGCCAGCAGCTCCGACAGGGAGGGTGCAGATACGCAGTATTTT
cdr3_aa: CASSSDREGADTQYF

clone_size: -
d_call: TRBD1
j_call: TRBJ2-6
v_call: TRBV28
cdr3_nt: TGTGCCAGCACCTCGGGACAGGGGGCTTCTGGGGCCAACGTCCTGACTTTC
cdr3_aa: CASTSGQGASGANVLTF

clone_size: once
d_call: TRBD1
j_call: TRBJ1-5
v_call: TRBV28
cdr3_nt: TGTGCCAGCACGCGGGACAGGGGCAATCAGCCCCAGCATTTT
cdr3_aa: CASTRDRGNQPQHF

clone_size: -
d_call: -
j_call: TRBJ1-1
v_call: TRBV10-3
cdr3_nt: TGTGCCATCAGTGTGTCCCGACAGAGTACTATGAACACTGAAGCTTTCTTT
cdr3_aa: CAISVSRQSTMNTEAFF

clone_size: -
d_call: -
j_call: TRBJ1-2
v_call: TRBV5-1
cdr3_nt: TGCGCCAGCAGCGTACTAGACAGCCTCTATGGCTACACCTTC
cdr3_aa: CASSVLDSLYGYTF

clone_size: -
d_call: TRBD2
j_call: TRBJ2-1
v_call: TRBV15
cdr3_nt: TGTGCCACCAGCAGAGATAAGCGGGGGGGCGCTGAGCAGTTCTTC
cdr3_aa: CATSRDKRGGAEQFF

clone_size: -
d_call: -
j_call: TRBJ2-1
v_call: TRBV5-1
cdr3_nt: TGCGCCAGCAGCTTGATTGGCGGGGATTCCTACAATGAGCAGTTCTTC
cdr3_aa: CASSLIGGDSYNEQFF

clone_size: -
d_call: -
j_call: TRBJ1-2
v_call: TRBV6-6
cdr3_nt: TGTGCCAGCAGCCCCGGGGGGGAAGGGTATGGCTACACCTTC
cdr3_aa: CASSPGGEGYGYTF

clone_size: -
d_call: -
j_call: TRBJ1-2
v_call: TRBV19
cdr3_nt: TGTGCCAGTAGCCCCTCGGGGGGTGGCTACACCTTC
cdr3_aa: CASSPSGGGYTF

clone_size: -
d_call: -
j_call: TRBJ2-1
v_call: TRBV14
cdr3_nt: TGTGCCAGCAGCCAAGATTTAGGGAAGAGGTTCTTC
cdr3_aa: CASSQDLGKRFF

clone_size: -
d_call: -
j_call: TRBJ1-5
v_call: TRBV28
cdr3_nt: TGTGCCAGCAGTTTATCCGACAGGTACAGTCAGCCCCAGCATTTT
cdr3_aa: CASSLSDRYSQPQHF

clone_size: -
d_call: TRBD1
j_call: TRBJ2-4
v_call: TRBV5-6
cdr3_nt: TGTGCCAGCAGCTTGTATCTAAGCTCAGGGGGCGCTTTTAAAAACATTCAGTACTTC
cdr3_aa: CASSLYLSSGGAFKNIQYF

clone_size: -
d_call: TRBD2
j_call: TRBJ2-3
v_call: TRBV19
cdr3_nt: TGTGCCAGTAGTGGGCTAGCGGGGGATTCTAGCACAGATACGCAGTATTTT
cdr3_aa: CASSGLAGDSSTDTQYF

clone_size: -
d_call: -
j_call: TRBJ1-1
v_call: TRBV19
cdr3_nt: TGTGCCAGTAGTAGGGCGAACACTGAAGCTTTCTTT
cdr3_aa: CASSRANTEAFF

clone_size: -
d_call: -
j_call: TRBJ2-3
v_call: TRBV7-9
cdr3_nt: TGTGCCAGTAGCCGAACGGCAGATACGCAGTATTTT
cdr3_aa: CASSRTADTQYF

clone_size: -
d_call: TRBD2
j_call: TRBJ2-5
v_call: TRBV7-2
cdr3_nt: TGTGCCAGCAGCCCCAGAGCGGGGCCTCAAGAGACCCAGTACTTC
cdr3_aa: CASSPRAGPQETQYF

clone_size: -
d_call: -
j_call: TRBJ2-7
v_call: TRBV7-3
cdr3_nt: TGTGCCAGCAGCCCGGTTCAGGGTACTACCTACGAGCAGTACTTC
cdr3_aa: CASSPVQGTTYEQYF

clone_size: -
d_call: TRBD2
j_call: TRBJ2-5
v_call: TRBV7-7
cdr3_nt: TGTGCCAGCTCCCTGGGCGGGGGGTCTCGTCTGGAGACCCAGTACTTC
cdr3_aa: CASSLGGGSRLETQYF